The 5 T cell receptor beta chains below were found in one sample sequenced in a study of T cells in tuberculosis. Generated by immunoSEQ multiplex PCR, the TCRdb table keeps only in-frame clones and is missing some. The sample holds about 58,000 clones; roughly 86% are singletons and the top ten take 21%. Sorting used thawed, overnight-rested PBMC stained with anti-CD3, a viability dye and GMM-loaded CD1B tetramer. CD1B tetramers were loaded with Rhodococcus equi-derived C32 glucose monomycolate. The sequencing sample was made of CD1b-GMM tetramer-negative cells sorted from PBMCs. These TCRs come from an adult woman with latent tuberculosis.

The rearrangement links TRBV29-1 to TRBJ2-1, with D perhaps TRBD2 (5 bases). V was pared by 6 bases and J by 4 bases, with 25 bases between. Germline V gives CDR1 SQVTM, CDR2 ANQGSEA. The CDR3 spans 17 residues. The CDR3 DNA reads TGCAGCGTGACCAAACCCGGACTTGCCCGGATTTACAATGAGCAGTTCTTC. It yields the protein CSVTKPGLARIYNEQFF.

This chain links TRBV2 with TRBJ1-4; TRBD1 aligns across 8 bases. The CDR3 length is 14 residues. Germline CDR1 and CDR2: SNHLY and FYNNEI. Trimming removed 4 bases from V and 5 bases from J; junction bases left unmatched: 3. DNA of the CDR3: TGTGCCAGCAGTGGGGACAGGTTAAATGAAAAACTGTTTTTT. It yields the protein CASSGDRLNEKLFF.

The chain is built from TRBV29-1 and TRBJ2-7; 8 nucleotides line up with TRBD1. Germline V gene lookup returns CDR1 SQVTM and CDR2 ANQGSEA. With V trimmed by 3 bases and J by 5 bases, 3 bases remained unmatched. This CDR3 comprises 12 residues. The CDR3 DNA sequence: TGCAGCGTTGATTCAGGGGGCAACGAGCAGTACTTC. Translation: CSVDSGGNEQYF.

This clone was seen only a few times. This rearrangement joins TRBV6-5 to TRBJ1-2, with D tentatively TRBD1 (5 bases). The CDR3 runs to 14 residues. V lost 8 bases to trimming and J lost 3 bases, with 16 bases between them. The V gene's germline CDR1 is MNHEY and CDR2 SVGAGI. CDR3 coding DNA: TGTGCCAGCCTCGGGGGAACCGAGGACTATGGCTACACCTTC. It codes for CASLGGTEDYGYTF.

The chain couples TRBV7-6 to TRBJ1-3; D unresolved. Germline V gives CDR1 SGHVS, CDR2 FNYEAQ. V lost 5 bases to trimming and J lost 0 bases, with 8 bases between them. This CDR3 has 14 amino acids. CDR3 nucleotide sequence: TGTGCCAGCAGCCCATACTCCTCTGGAAACACCATATATTTT. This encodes CASSPYSSGNTIYF.